This record concerns one T cell receptor beta chain sequence. This clone was seen just once. Its antigen has not been determined. Base qualities are not at hand, and no much larger clone is one base apart. TCR CDR3 regions were amplified from genomic DNA by multiplex PCR using the deep immunoSEQ assay. Extracted genomic DNA from each cell subset was distributed evenly across all wells of several immunoSEQ 96-well plates, and each plate was treated as a replicate. For sorted subsets, approximately 200 ng of genomic DNA, equivalent to 30,000 or so T cell genomes, went into each replicate PCR. The purified libraries were quantified using a Qubit 3.0 fluorometer, sized with a Bioanalyzer 2100, and then quantified again using the KAPA Library Quantification kit. Every immunoSEQ 96-well plate was sequenced on a dedicated single-read 150-cycle Illumina NextSeq 550 flow cell. The authors' analysis ran thus. Because the immunoSEQ output held only junctional sequences and lacked quality scores, the filtering could not match the filtering applied to full-length reads. Sequences were annotated with PyIR, a Python wrapper for IgBLAST v1.9, using IMGT germline references to assign V/J genes and CDR3. Reads with weak V/J assignments (E-value above 1e-6), missing CDR3, stop codons, out-of-frame junctions, or ambiguous translated residues were removed. V3J clonotypes were defined as sequences sharing the same inferred V gene, J gene, and CDR3 amino acid sequence. Percentage overlap between repertoires was computed as shared unique clonotypes divided by the size of the smaller repertoire. Richness of each repertoire was evaluated using RTK rarefaction, the Chao1 estimator, and Recon v2.1 estimates of unobserved clonotypes. OLGA was used to compute generation probabilities for all TCRbeta clonotypes that the gDNA method yielded from several donors. The table was pulled from immuneACCESS by TCRdb, which kept in-frame rearrangements only. Such tables lose some clones; where checked, under half of the loss comes from unresolved V genes, and the rest has no known cause. V, J and clone size were drawn from that table, and D and trimming were deduced from the DNA. The sample table shows over a million clones, and roughly 98% are seen once. About 0.4% of the sample rests with the top ten.

This entry belongs to a study of shared clonotypes between healthy human individuals (dated by TCRdb to about 2020). In terms of the full investigation: Two women and a few men aged 18 to 49 years were included in the cohort. Libraries were prepared and TCR repertoires were sequenced by different laboratories using diverse techniques, in order to increase sequencing depth and limit assay-specific biases. Between about 0.8 and 9 billion PBMCs per donor were obtained by leukapheresis. For each donor, CD4 naive and CD4 memory were each given three plates, CD8 naive was given two plates, and CD8 memory was given one plate. To estimate repertoire size and how much clonotypes are shared between individuals, the study performed deep sequencing of blood TCR repertoires from about five healthy adults. The paper as a whole reports these results and caveats: Pairwise subsampling led to the expectation that sequencing depth would affect the degree of clonotype sharing among donors. Larger estimated clonotype richness was generally found for naive subsets than for memory subsets. Compared with non-shared clonotypes, clonotypes shared by all four sorted-subset donors had higher generation probabilities. The genetic and exposure-history diversity represented was limited by the small number of donors. Sampling was limited to blood, and TCR repertoires in tissue likely differ from TCR repertoires in blood. When several donors were compared, the shared fraction of clonotypes was roughly 4.8% for naive CD4, approximately 3.5% for naive CD8, about 2.4% for memory CD4, and about 0.36% for memory CD8. Even with the large sequencing depth, rarefaction of the sorted-subset datasets indicated that sequencing was incomplete.

CDR1 and CDR2 are read off the germline V gene as SNHLY and FYNNEI. Trimming accounts for 6 bases at V and 1 base at J, while the number of junction bases matched to no gene is 3. The CDR3 holds 14 amino acids from the cysteine to the phenylalanine. Only the CDR3 region is kept as DNA, spanning 42 bases read in frame from base 1. Donors were healthy HIV-negative adults with no recently reported acute infections or vaccinations. Every donor was a Caucasian adult residing in Nashville, Tennessee, USA. CD4+ T cells were enriched by magnetic negative selection, after which naive cells were positively selected on CD45RA and the negative fraction was taken as the memory subset. After blood collection by leukapheresis, PBMCs were isolated using Ficoll-Histopaque density gradient centrifugation and then cryopreserved in the vapor phase of liquid nitrogen. Analytical flow cytometry was used to check the purity and quantity of each magnetically sorted T cell population. From each sorted fraction, genomic DNA was isolated and quantified by UV absorbance on a Nanodrop 2000c.

The sample comprised naive CD4+ T cells sorted from blood. The sample's cell subset or site label is to be understood as: CD45RA+ positively selected. The chain is assembled from TRBV2 and TRBJ1-2; TRBD1 matches 9 bases in the middle. This receptor was identified in a man aged 25 to 45 in good health. The nucleotide sequence reads as follows: TGTGCCAGCAGGGAGACAGGGGGTAACTATGGCTACACCTTC. The encoded protein is CASRETGGNYGYTF.